A selection of T cell receptor beta chains follows, all from one sample in a study of T cell repertoires in cytomegalovirus infection. TCRdb reanalysed the reads using MiXCR and keeps one entry per CDR3 protein. This table has 450,000 to 600,000 distinct CDR3 sequences, roughly a third appearing once. Their target antigens are unknown. The sequencing here drew on cultured PBMCs, taken from culture after CMV antigen stimulation. The receptor source for this set is a human donor in good health (CMV status not recorded). Some clones in this sample may be carry-over from other donors' samples. The CDR3 runs from the conserved cysteine through the conserved F or W. Each record gives: CDR3 DNA, CDR3 protein, J gene, V gene, clone size, D gene. D genes are given only for firm matches. Rows give clone size only sometimes, using once, few, many, or a class for an expanded clone.

CDR3 DNA: TGCAGTGCTAGGGGTAGCAGAACTAGCACAGATACGCAGTATTTT
CDR3 protein: CSARGSRTSTDTQYF
J gene: TRBJ2-3
V gene: TRBV20-1
clone size: few
D gene: .

CDR3 DNA: TGTGCCAGTAGTCGCCCCAGGGGAGAGACCCAGTACTTC
CDR3 protein: CASSRPRGETQYF
J gene: TRBJ2-5
V gene: TRBV19
clone size: few
D gene: .

CDR3 DNA: TGTGCCAGCAGTTCCTCCCTCGGGGTTTCGGGCGAGCAGTACTTC
CDR3 protein: CASSSSLGVSGEQYF
J gene: TRBJ2-7
V gene: TRBV6-2/TRBV6-3
clone size: .
D gene: .

CDR3 DNA: TGTGCCAGTAGTATCCCCGGGGGCGGCACAGATACGCAGTATTTT
CDR3 protein: CASSIPGGGTDTQYF
J gene: TRBJ2-3
V gene: TRBV19
clone size: .
D gene: .

CDR3 DNA: TGCAGTGCTAGAGAGCAGATTAGCGGGATTGAGCAGTTCTTC
CDR3 protein: CSAREQISGIEQFF
J gene: TRBJ2-1
V gene: TRBV20-1
clone size: .
D gene: TRBD2

CDR3 DNA: TGTGCCAGCCGTATAGGGGTGAGGACCGGGGAGCTGTTTTTT
CDR3 protein: CASRIGVRTGELFF
J gene: TRBJ2-2
V gene: TRBV11-3
clone size: few
D gene: .

CDR3 DNA: TGTGCCAGCAGCCGGAGTGTGGGACCAGATACGCAGTATTTT
CDR3 protein: CASSRSVGPDTQYF
J gene: TRBJ2-3
V gene: TRBV6-2/TRBV6-3
clone size: few
D gene: .

CDR3 DNA: TGTGCCAGCAGTTTGGGCGCAAACACCGGGGAGCTGTTTTTT
CDR3 protein: CASSLGANTGELFF
J gene: TRBJ2-2
V gene: TRBV7-2
clone size: many
D gene: .

CDR3 DNA: TGTGCCAGCAGCCCCATGGCGGGGAGGTGGTCGCCTCAGCCCCAGCATTTT
CDR3 protein: CASSPMAGRWSPQPQHF
J gene: TRBJ1-5
V gene: TRBV7-6
clone size: many
D gene: .

CDR3 DNA: TGTGCCAGCAGCTTAGTACCTACAGATACGCAGTATTTT
CDR3 protein: CASSLVPTDTQYF
J gene: TRBJ2-3
V gene: TRBV7-2
clone size: many
D gene: .

CDR3 DNA: TGTGCCAGCAGCTCGGAGACAGGGGGCAATGAAAAACTGTTTTTT
CDR3 protein: CASSSETGGNEKLFF
J gene: TRBJ1-4
V gene: TRBV7-4
clone size: .
D gene: TRBD1

CDR3 DNA: TGTGCCAGCCGAAGGCCGGGCGGGGAGCTGTTTTTT
CDR3 protein: CASRRPGGELFF
J gene: TRBJ2-2
V gene: TRBV6-5
clone size: few
D gene: .

CDR3 DNA: TGTGCCAGCAGCTCCCAGGGGACAGGGAACACTGAAGCTTTCTTT
CDR3 protein: CASSSQGTGNTEAFF
J gene: TRBJ1-1
V gene: TRBV7-8
clone size: many
D gene: TRBD1

CDR3 DNA: TGCAGTGCCTCTGCGGCAGCTCCGCCGAACTATGGCTACACCTTC
CDR3 protein: CSASAAAPPNYGYTF
J gene: TRBJ1-2
V gene: TRBV20-1
clone size: once
D gene: .

CDR3 DNA: TGTGCCAGCAGCGTAGGGGGCGGAAACACAGATACGCAGTATTTT
CDR3 protein: CASSVGGGNTDTQYF
J gene: TRBJ2-3
V gene: TRBV9
clone size: .
D gene: .

CDR3 DNA: TGCGCCAGCAGCCACCTAGGAGGGGGGAGGGCCAATGAGCAGTTCTTC
CDR3 protein: CASSHLGGGRANEQFF
J gene: TRBJ2-1
V gene: TRBV4-1
clone size: .
D gene: .